In its sample, the clone carrying this T cell receptor (beta chain) was seen many times. The data originate from a study of CD8 T cells in ankylosing spondylitis. MiXCR, applied by TCRdb to the 5' RACE reads, yields one record per CDR3 protein. In the table there are 250,000 or so distinct CDR3 sequences, more than 20% of which are singletons. The sequence was obtained from a male donor with ankylosing spondylitis or in good health (not recorded which). Sequencing was done on a sample of blood, either unsorted or a sorted T cell fraction (not recorded which).

The CDR3 region has the DNA TGTGCCAGCAGTTCGGGACAGGGGGGCGCAGATACGCAGTATTTT. Translating gives CASSSGQGGADTQYF. This rearrangement joins TRBV28 to TRBJ2-3; 11 bases match TRBD1. Trimming removed 4 bases from V and 4 bases from J; junction bases left unmatched: 4. Looked up from germline, CDR1 is MDHEN and CDR2 is SYDVKM. The CDR3 loop spans 15 amino acids.